This T cell receptor (beta chain) was identified in a study of blood T cells in healthy people across ages. After removal of 4 bases from V and 9 bases from J, the junction contained 7 bases not matched to a gene. The germline V gene encodes CDR1 SGHRS and CDR2 YFSETQ. This CDR3 is built from 13 residues. Points from the study as a whole: Changes in expanded clonotypes were possibly confounded, as the CMV status of donors was unknown.

In regard to this clonotype: Antigen unknown.

Next came a second PCR, run for roughly 7 to 12 cycles, which used a sample-barcoded 5' primer along with a J-beta primer mix. Tags on each cDNA molecule came from a template-switch adaptor with 12 random nucleotides. TCRdb passed the 5' RACE reads through MiXCR, listing each CDR3 protein once. The sample consists of about 800,000 distinct CDR3 sequences, 55% to 75% of them appearing once. This receptor was taken from a man aged 25-45 years in good health. The sample consisted of blood. The chain carries TRBV5-1 and TRBJ2-3; 8 positions match TRBD1. CDR3 sequence (DNA): TGCGCCAGCAGCCTTCCCGGACAGGGCACGCAGTATTTT. It translates to CASSLPGQGTQYF.